The 9 T cell receptor beta chains below were found in one sample sequenced in a study of somatic mutations in cytotoxic T cells in rheumatoid arthritis. The assay was immunoSEQ multiplex PCR, and TCRdb's table has in-frame clones only and misses some. This table holds more than 5,500 clones, around 80% found once. Sequenced: CD8+ T cells sorted from blood. The origin of the receptors is a woman aged 60-75 years in good health.

The chain carries TRBV10-3 and TRBJ2-3; the match to TRBD2 covers 10 bases. V gave up 3 bases and J gave up 6 bases; unmatched junction bases: 3. CDR1 and CDR2 (germline): ENHRY, SYGVKD. The CDR3 runs 14 residues. The CDR3 reads CAISELAGRDTQYF. The CDR3 DNA follows: TGTGCCATCAGTGAACTAGCGGGGCGGGATACGCAGTATTTT.

The gene calls are TRBV4-1 and TRBJ1-5; no firm D call. V was trimmed by 2 bases and J by 4 bases, leaving 12 bases between them. CDR3 length: 15 amino acids. Germline-derived CDR1 and CDR2 are MGHRA and YSYEKL. The CDR3 bases are TGCGCCAGCAGCCAAAGGTCGGTACAGAATCAGCCCCAGCATTTT. This codes for CASSQRSVQNQPQHF.

CDR3 protein: CASSKTPSTPSTDTQYF. CDR3 nucleotides: TGTGCCAGTAGTAAAACCCCTAGCACCCCTAGCACAGATACGCAGTATTTT. The rearrangement links TRBV19 to TRBJ2-3, with TRBD2 as a possible D gene (5 bases). With 4 bases removed from V and 0 bases from J, the gap between germline ends came to 17 bases. CDR1 and CDR2 from the germline V gene are LNHDA and SQIVND (reference sequence). There are 17 residues in the CDR3.

The gene calls are TRBV9 and TRBJ2-7, with 7 bases fitting TRBD2. Trimming removed 2 bases from V and 7 bases from J; junction bases left unmatched: 6. Germline V gene data show CDR1 as SGDLS and CDR2 as YYNGEE. The CDR3 runs 13 residues. CDR3 in amino acids: CASSVDGEGEQYF. The CDR3 coding sequence is TGTGCCAGCAGCGTCGACGGGGAGGGGGAGCAGTACTTC.

This chain links TRBV6-1 with TRBJ2-1; the match to TRBD2 covers 10 bases. The CDR3 totals 17 residues. In germline, CDR1 is MNHNS, CDR2 SASEGT. The V and J ends lost 2 bases and 3 bases, in that order; junction bases with no gene match: 7. The CDR3, as DNA: TGTGCCAGCAGTGAAATCACTAGCGGGATTTTCTACAATGAGCAGTTCTTC. This gives the protein CASSEITSGIFYNEQFF.

By share of the sample, this clone is medium-sized. The CDR3 DNA reads as TGTGCCAGCAGTTCCGCCCCGGACAGGGCGAGGGAGTACTTC. Translating gives CASSSAPDRAREYF. This rearrangement joins TRBV6-6 to TRBJ2-7; 8 bases are a match to TRBD1. The CDR3 extends over 14 amino acids. Germline-derived CDR1 and CDR2 are MNHNY and SVGAGI (reference sequence). J was trimmed by 11 bases and V by 4 bases; bases with no gene match: 13.

This chain connects TRBV6-6 to TRBJ2-7; D is ambiguous. In germline, CDR1 is MNHNY, CDR2 SVGAGI (reference sequence). V dropped 2 bases and J dropped 4 bases, with 6 bases sitting between them. The CDR3 spans 12 residues. The CDR3 reads CASSYLLYEQYF. The CDR3 DNA follows: TGTGCCAGCAGTTACCTTTTGTACGAGCAGTACTTC.

The J gene is TRBJ2-1, the V gene TRBV7-3; TRBD1 agrees at 7 bases. V was pared by 5 bases and J by 8 bases, with 12 bases of the junction left unmatched. Germline CDR1 reads SGHTA; CDR2 reads FQGTGA. CDR3 length: 15 residues. The CDR3 region has the DNA TGTGCCAGCAGCGCAGGGGGTGGAGCTTCCGATGAGCAGTTCTTC. Its translation is CASSAGGGASDEQFF. Drawing the rest from reference TRBV7-3 and TRBJ2-1, the complete variable domain is GAGVSQTPSNKVTEKGKYVELRCDPISGHTALYWYRQSLGQGPEFLIYFQGTGAADDSGLPNDRFFAVRPEGSVSTLKIQRTERGDSAVYLCASSAGGGASDEQFFGPGTRLTVL.

The chain has TRBV9 and TRBJ1-2; D remains unclear. Germline CDR1 and CDR2: SGDLS and YYNGEE. Trimming stripped 3 bases from V and 6 bases from J, with 9 bases between. The length of the CDR3 is 12 residues. CDR3 coding DNA: TGTGCCAGCAGCGCGCGGGGAAATGGCTACACCTTC. Translated, it gives CASSARGNGYTF.